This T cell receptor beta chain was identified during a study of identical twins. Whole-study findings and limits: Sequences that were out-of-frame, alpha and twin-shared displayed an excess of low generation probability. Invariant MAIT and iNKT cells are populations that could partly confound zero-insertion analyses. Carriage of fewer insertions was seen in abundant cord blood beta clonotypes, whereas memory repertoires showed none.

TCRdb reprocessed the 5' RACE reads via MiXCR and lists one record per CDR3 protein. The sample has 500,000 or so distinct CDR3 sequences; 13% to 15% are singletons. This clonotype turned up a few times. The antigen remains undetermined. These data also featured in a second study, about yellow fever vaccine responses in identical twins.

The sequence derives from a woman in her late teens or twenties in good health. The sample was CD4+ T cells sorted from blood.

The CDR3 region is CASRTDRGRDTGELFF. CDR3 bases: TGTGCCAGCAGAACAGACAGGGGGCGCGACACCGGGGAGCTGTTTTTT. The J gene is TRBJ2-2, the V gene TRBV7-9, with TRBD1 matching 10 bases. CDR1 is SEHNR, CDR2 FQNEAQ, per germline (reference sequence). This CDR3 spans 16 amino acids. V was clipped by 6 bases and J by 3 bases; unmatched bases: 7.